Below are 18 T cell receptor beta chains sequenced from a single sample in a study of shared clonotypes between healthy human individuals. Data came from immunoSEQ multiplex PCR; TCRdb stores just in-frame clones and leaves some out. The profile shows 2 million to 2.5 million clones, approximately 95% of them singletons. Sequencing input: naive CD4+ T cells sorted from blood. Subset defined: CD45RA+ positively selected. These receptor sequences come from a man between 18 and 35 years old in good health.

This chain connects TRBV19 to TRBJ2-6; D gene uncertain. This CDR3 is 15 amino acids long. V was trimmed by 8 bases and J by 0 bases, leaving 11 bases between them. Germline V gene data show CDR1 as LNHDA and CDR2 as SQIVND (reference sequence). The CDR3 DNA is TGTGCCAGTGCCACGCTTTTCTCTGGGGCCAACGTCCTGACTTTC. Protein sequence: CASATLFSGANVLTF.

V usage is TRBV5-1 and J usage is TRBJ2-7; a possible D gene is TRBD1 (7 bases). Trimming pared 3 bases from V and 3 bases from J, leaving 16 bases between. CDR3 length: 15 residues. Germline V lookup: CDR1 SGHRS, CDR2 YFSETQ. CDR3 amino acids: CASSSRTGGIYEQYF. The CDR3 DNA sequence: TGCGCCAGCAGCTCGCGGACAGGAGGGATCTACGAGCAGTACTTC.

V and J are TRBV4-1 and TRBJ1-1; TRBD1 is a possible D gene (5 bases). Germline-derived CDR1 and CDR2 are MGHRA and YSYEKL. This CDR3 is built from 15 residues. The germline V and J ends were trimmed by 3 bases and 0 bases, with 11 bases remaining between them. CDR3 nucleotide sequence: TGCGCCAGCAGCCAGATGACAGCTTTGAACACTGAAGCTTTCTTT. This translates into CASSQMTALNTEAFF.

V usage is TRBV14 and J usage is TRBJ2-6; D is ambiguous. CDR3 length: 14 amino acids. With 4 bases removed from V and 0 bases from J, the gap between germline ends came to 4 bases. Germline assignment: CDR1 SGHDN and CDR2 FVKESK. CDR3 sequence reads: CASSPHSGANVLTF. The CDR3 DNA is TGTGCCAGCAGCCCACACTCTGGGGCCAACGTCCTGACTTTC. Combining the CDR3 with reference TRBV14 and TRBJ2-6 gives the whole variable domain EAGVTQFPSHSVIEKGQTVTLRCDPISGHDNLYWYRRVMGKEIKFLLHFVKESKQDESGMPNNRFLAERTGGTYSTLKVQPAELEDSGVYFCASSPHSGANVLTFGAGSRLTVL.

This sequence joins TRBV5-4 and TRBJ2-1; no firm D call. The CDR3 contains 14 residues. The V gene's germline CDR1 is SGHNT and CDR2 YYREEE (reference sequence). Trimming pared 0 bases from V and 4 bases from J, leaving 8 bases between. Here the CDR3 reads CASSLGRRYNEQFF. For the CDR3, the DNA is TGTGCCAGCAGCTTGGGGCGAAGGTACAATGAGCAGTTCTTC.

J is TRBJ2-1 and V is TRBV7-2; unclear D gene. The CDR3 length is 15 residues. V was pared by 5 bases and J by 0 bases, with 11 bases between. Per the germline V gene, CDR1 is SGHTA and CDR2 is FQGNSA. The CDR3 DNA reads as TGTGCCAGCAGCACGAGCTCGGGCTCCTACAATGAGCAGTTCTTC. Protein sequence: CASSTSSGSYNEQFF.

The V call is TRBV19, the J call TRBJ1-1, with a weak D call TRBD1 (6 bases). The germline CDR1 and CDR2 sequences are LNHDA and SQIVND (reference sequence). Trimming pared 2 bases from V and 5 bases from J, leaving 12 bases between. The CDR3 consists of 14 residues. The CDR3 region is CASSIQGTITEAFF. CDR3 nucleotide sequence: TGTGCCAGTAGTATACAGGGGACAATAACTGAAGCTTTCTTT.

The chain links TRBV18 to TRBJ1-1, with a tentative D call TRBD1 (5 bases). CDR3 length equals 14 residues. Germline V gene data show CDR1 as KGHSH and CDR2 as LQKENI. V was pared by 1 base and J by 7 bases, with 13 bases between. The CDR3 is CASSPQGIYFEAFF. Written as DNA, the CDR3 is TGTGCCAGCTCACCACAGGGGATTTACTTTGAAGCTTTCTTT.

The chain links TRBV19 to TRBJ1-5, with D possibly matching TRBD1 (6 bases). V shed 5 bases and J shed 0 bases, with 8 bases lying between them. The CDR3 has 14 amino acids. Germline V gene data show CDR1 as LNHDA and CDR2 as SQIVND (reference sequence). The CDR3 region has the DNA TGTGCCAGTAGTCGACAGGATAGCAATCAGCCCCAGCATTTT. The encoded protein is CASSRQDSNQPQHF.

This rearrangement joins TRBV19 to TRBJ1-1, with TRBD1 matching 7 bases. Germline V gene data show CDR1 as LNHDA and CDR2 as SQIVND (reference sequence). CDR3 size: 15 residues. Trimming cost V 6 bases and J 0 bases; bases outside gene matches: 7. The CDR3 spells CASRLDRNLNTEAFF. Here the CDR3 DNA reads TGTGCCAGTAGACTGGACAGGAATCTGAACACTGAAGCTTTCTTT.

The V and J genes are TRBV5-1 and TRBJ2-3; no clear D. Germline V lookup: CDR1 SGHRS, CDR2 YFSETQ. Trimming took off 0 bases at V and 2 bases at J, with 10 bases between the two ends. This CDR3 region has 15 residues. In DNA form, the CDR3 reads TGCGCCAGCAGCTTGGATGGGTTCCACACAGATACGCAGTATTTT. Amino acids: CASSLDGFHTDTQYF.

Concerning this clone itself: The sample carries other DNA sequences with the same CDR3. CDR3 loop: CAWSRQGGTEAFF. CDR3 bases: TGTGCCTGGAGCAGACAGGGAGGGACTGAAGCTTTCTTT. This chain connects TRBV30 to TRBJ1-1, with 7 bases that match TRBD1. V was clipped by 3 bases and J by 5 bases; unmatched bases: 6. The germline V gene encodes CDR1 GTSNPN and CDR2 SVGIG (reference sequence). This CDR3 spans 13 amino acids.

CDR3 sequence: CASSARTGGGETQYF. The CDR3 DNA reads as TGCGCCAGCAGCGCCCGGACAGGGGGCGGAGAGACCCAGTACTTC. This sequence joins TRBV5-1 and TRBJ2-5, with 11 bases matching TRBD1. The CDR3 extends over 15 amino acids. J gave up 4 bases and V 4 bases, and 6 bases lay outside the gene matches. Germline V gives CDR1 SGHRS, CDR2 YFSETQ.

The rearrangement uses TRBV11-2 and TRBJ2-5, with D possibly being TRBD2 (7 bases). V lost 4 bases and J lost 5, with 11 bases in between. CDR3 length: 13 amino acids. Germline CDR1 SGHAT, CDR2 FQNNGV. CDR3 sequence (DNA): TGTGCCAGCAGCTGGGAGGGGGGGGAGACCCAGTACTTC. Amino acids: CASSWEGGETQYF.

This chain uses TRBV5-5 with TRBJ2-1, with 9 bases identical to TRBD1. Per the germline V gene, CDR1 is SGHKS and CDR2 is YYEKEE (reference sequence). The trim removed 2 bases at V and 7 bases at J, leaving 7 bases unmatched. CDR3 length: 15 residues. The CDR3 reads CASSLGQGLGNEQFF. As DNA, the CDR3 is TGTGCCAGCAGCTTAGGACAGGGGTTAGGAAATGAGCAGTTCTTC.

This clone has only one observation. The rearrangement joins TRBV4-2 to TRBJ2-3; D not resolved. Trimming shortened V by 0 bases and J by 0 bases, and 7 bases separated the two germline ends. This CDR3 has 15 amino acids. CDR1 and CDR2 (germline): LGHNA, YNFKEQ. The CDR3 here is CASSQDVRSTDTQYF. The CDR3 nucleotides read TGTGCCAGCAGCCAAGATGTCCGGAGCACAGATACGCAGTATTTT.

The rearrangement links TRBV19 to TRBJ1-6, with TRBD1 identical over 7 bases. Germline assignment: CDR1 LNHDA and CDR2 SQIVND (reference sequence). Germline trimming cut 6 bases from V and 7 bases from J; bases unmatched to any gene: 3. The CDR3 spans 13 residues. The CDR3, as DNA: TGTGCCAGTAGGGGGACAGTGAATTCACCCCTCCACTTT. It translates to CASRGTVNSPLHF.

This clone showed up just once. The genes are TRBV7-9 and TRBJ2-7; D possibly uses TRBD1 or TRBD2 (5 bases each). The V end lost 4 bases, the J end lost 3 bases, and 13 bases lay between the germline ends. Germline CDR1 reads SEHNR; CDR2 reads FQNEAQ (reference sequence). The CDR3 spans 14 residues. This CDR3 reads CASSSRGRVYEQYF. CDR3 in DNA: TGTGCCAGCAGCTCCCGGGGCAGGGTCTACGAGCAGTACTTC.